These 20 T cell receptor beta chains share one sample of origin, sequenced in a study of memory CD4+ T cells and cytomegalovirus serostatus. Single viable CD3+CD4+CD8-CD45RO+ cells were sorted as the memory CD4+ T cells. Assay: immunoSEQ multiplex PCR; the TCRdb copy retains only in-frame clones and omits some. The sample has 20,000 to 30,000 clones; about 79% are singletons. Sequenced material: memory CD4+ T cells from blood. These receptors were collected from an adult in good health and CMV-seronegative.

The table lists this clone with a few counts. V gene TRBV6-1 combines with J gene TRBJ1-2; D is unclear. Germline CDR1 is MNHNS and CDR2 is SASEGT. There are 10 residues in the CDR3. With 5 bases removed from V and 5 bases from J, the gap between germline ends came to 3 bases. The CDR3 nucleotides are TGTGCCAGCAGTCAATATGGCTACACCTTC. It translates to CASSQYGYTF.

V is TRBV9 and J is TRBJ2-7, with TRBD2 matching 8 bases. The germline V gene encodes CDR1 SGDLS and CDR2 YYNGEE. CDR3 length: 16 residues. J gave up 4 bases and V 0 bases, and 9 bases lay outside the gene matches. The CDR3 protein is CASSVDSGGSRYEQYF. As DNA, the CDR3 is TGTGCCAGCAGCGTAGATTCGGGGGGGTCTCGGTACGAGCAGTACTTC.

The chain couples TRBV7-8 to TRBJ2-1, with TRBD2 matching over 13 bases. Germline lookup yields CDR1 SGHVS and CDR2 FQNEAQ. The V and J ends lost 5 bases and 9 bases, in that order; junction bases with no gene match: 4. The CDR3 is made up of 14 amino acids. The CDR3 region is CASSRLAGGGEQFF. The CDR3 region has the DNA TGTGCCAGCAGCCGACTAGCGGGAGGTGGTGAGCAGTTCTTC.

The chain recombines TRBV19 with TRBJ1-2; D unclear. Germline loops: CDR1 LNHDA, CDR2 SQIVND (reference sequence). The V end lost 2 bases, the J end lost 4 bases, and 5 bases lay between the germline ends. The CDR3 extends over 12 amino acids. Here the CDR3 DNA reads TGTGCCAGTAGTATAAGTGCCTATGGCTACACCTTC. Amino acids: CASSISAYGYTF.

This chain links TRBV18 with TRBJ1-3; D call uncertain. The CDR3 has 14 residues. Germline V gene lookup returns CDR1 KGHSH and CDR2 LQKENI. The ends were cut back, 2 bases at V and 1 base at J, with 6 bases in the middle. The CDR3 sequence: CASSPSRSGNTIYF. Here the CDR3 DNA reads TGTGCCAGCTCACCAAGCAGGTCTGGAAACACCATATATTTT. The entire variable domain, with the rest obtained from reference TRBV18 and TRBJ1-3, is as follows: NAGVMQNPRHLVRRRGQEARLRCSPMKGHSHVYWYRQLPEEGLKFMVYLQKENIIDESGMPKERFSAEFPKEGPSILRIQQVVRGDSAAYFCASSPSRSGNTIYFGEGSWLTVV.

The V and J genes are TRBV11-2 and TRBJ1-2, with D possibly matching TRBD1 (6 bases). In germline, CDR1 is SGHAT, CDR2 FQNNGV. V shed 7 bases and J shed 2 bases, with 17 bases lying between them. This CDR3 has 15 amino acids. The CDR3 DNA reads as TGTGCCAGCACGTCAGGGGCGGCGGAGAACTATGGCTACACCTTC. It translates to CASTSGAAENYGYTF.

The rearrangement links TRBV7-9 to TRBJ1-4; D is perhaps TRBD1 (5 bases). The CDR3 has 17 amino acids. V lost 4 bases and J lost 0, with 15 bases in between. The germline gives CDR1 SEHNR, CDR2 FQNEAQ (reference sequence). CDR3 sequence reads: CASSSPPRDPTNEKLFF. CDR3 sequence (DNA): TGTGCCAGCAGCTCCCCCCCAAGGGACCCAACTAATGAAAAACTGTTTTTT.

The chain employs TRBV28 and TRBJ1-1, with 8 bases fitting TRBD1. Trimming took 5 bases from V and 4 from J; bases not matched to a gene: 6. This CDR3 is built from 14 residues. The germline V gene encodes CDR1 MDHEN and CDR2 SYDVKM. CDR3 residues: CASSPQDRVTEAFF. CDR3 DNA: TGTGCCAGCAGTCCCCAGGACAGGGTCACTGAAGCTTTCTTT.

The CDR3 sequence: CASREDISYEQYF. The CDR3 region has the DNA TGTGCCTCCAGGGAGGATATCTCCTACGAGCAGTACTTC. V and J are TRBV7-9 and TRBJ2-7, with a tentative D call TRBD2 (6 bases). The germline V and J ends were trimmed by 11 bases and 0 bases, with 14 bases remaining between them. Germline values: CDR1 SEHNR, CDR2 FQNEAQ (reference sequence). This CDR3 is 13 amino acids long. Full variable domain (missing parts from reference TRBV7-9 and TRBJ2-7): DTGVSQNPRHKITKRGQNVTFRCDPISEHNRLYWYRQTLGQGPEFLTYFQNEAQLEKSRLLSDRFSAERPKGSFSTLEIQRTEQGDSAMYLCASREDISYEQYFGPGTRLTVT.

The rearrangement links TRBV7-2 to TRBJ1-5; D unclear. Trimming took 4 bases from V and 6 from J, leaving 10 bases between them. CDR3 length equals 13 residues. The germline gives CDR1 SGHTA, CDR2 FQGNSA. CDR3 coding DNA: TGTGCCAGCAGCTCTCGCCACACTCAGCCCCAGCATTTT. It yields the protein CASSSRHTQPQHF.

The rearrangement uses TRBV6-1 and TRBJ1-5; D call uncertain. The germline CDR1 and CDR2 sequences are MNHNS and SASEGT. This CDR3 region has 12 residues. The V end was cut by 7 bases, the J end by 3 bases, with 7 bases between. The CDR3 protein is CASTGYNQPQHF. The CDR3 DNA reads TGTGCCAGCACGGGGTACAATCAGCCCCAGCATTTT.

The J gene is TRBJ2-3, the V gene TRBV28; D perhaps matches TRBD2 (6 bases). V gave up 5 bases and J gave up 4 bases, with 13 bases separating them. The CDR3 consists of 14 residues. From germline, CDR1 is MDHEN and CDR2 SYDVKM. This CDR3 is CASSLTGEADTQYF. The CDR3 DNA sequence: TGTGCCAGCAGTCTCACGGGGGAAGCAGATACGCAGTATTTT.

J is TRBJ1-3 and V is TRBV5-1; D call uncertain. V was clipped by 0 bases and J by 5 bases, with 12 bases between them. Germline CDR1 is SGHRS and CDR2 is YFSETQ. The CDR3 runs to 15 residues. The CDR3 DNA follows: TGCGCCAGCAGCTTGGCCGAGGGAGGGAGAAACACCATATATTTT. Its protein product is CASSLAEGGRNTIYF.

V usage is TRBV4-3 and J usage is TRBJ2-1; 8 bases line up with TRBD1. V gave up 1 base and J gave up 1 base; unmatched junction bases: 6. This CDR3 region has 17 residues. The germline V gene has CDR1 LGHNA and CDR2 YSLEER. CDR3 loop: CASSQVQGQASYNEQFF. CDR3 nucleotide sequence: TGCGCCAGCAGCCAAGTCCAGGGACAGGCTTCCTACAATGAGCAGTTCTTC.

The chain joins TRBV12-5 to TRBJ1-4, with D perhaps matching TRBD1 (6 bases). With 4 bases removed from V and 8 bases from J, the gap between germline ends came to 14 bases. The V gene's germline CDR1 is LGHNT and CDR2 FRNRAP. The CDR3 spans 14 residues. The CDR3 loop is CASGSGAEGEKLFF. The CDR3 nucleotides read TGTGCTAGTGGTTCGGGGGCGGAGGGAGAAAAACTGTTTTTT.

The chain couples TRBV7-2 to TRBJ1-6; D gene uncertain. The CDR3 sequence is 16 residues long. V was clipped by 6 bases and J by 0 bases, with 12 bases between them. Germline lookup yields CDR1 SGHTA and CDR2 FQGNSA. In DNA, the CDR3 is TGTGCCAGCAGAACGGGCGGAAGCTCCTATAATTCACCCCTCCACTTT. It is translated as CASRTGGSSYNSPLHF.

V is TRBV29-1 and J is TRBJ2-1; no clear D gene. This CDR3 contains 10 residues. The V end lost 4 bases, the J end lost 9 bases, and 7 bases lay between the germline ends. Germline V gene lookup returns CDR1 SQVTM and CDR2 ANQGSEA. CDR3 DNA sequence: TGCAGCGTTGGGGATGGTGAGCAGTTCTTC. Translating it yields CSVGDGEQFF.

The rearrangement links TRBV11-1 to TRBJ2-5, with D tentatively TRBD2 (7 bases). This CDR3 spans 13 amino acids. V was cut by 5 bases and J by 5 bases, with 12 bases left in between. CDR1 and CDR2 (germline): SGHAT, FQDESV (reference sequence). The CDR3 DNA follows: TGTGCCAGCAGCATGGGGGGGGCGGAGACCCAGTACTTC. It yields the protein CASSMGGAETQYF.

The J gene is TRBJ1-2, the V gene TRBV6-5, with 7 bases aligning to TRBD1. This CDR3 has 13 residues. V was clipped by 4 bases and J by 6 bases; unmatched bases: 5. Germline CDR1 reads MNHEY; CDR2 reads SVGAGI. As DNA, the CDR3 is TGTGCCAGCAGTTTCGGGACAGCTGATGGCTACACCTTC. This sequence encodes CASSFGTADGYTF.

In DNA, the CDR3 is TGTGCCAGCAGCTTAACCAGCGACACTGAAGCTTTCTTT. Amino acid sequence: CASSLTSDTEAFF. V is TRBV7-3 and J is TRBJ1-1; D gene ambiguous. Trimming took 0 bases from V and 3 from J, leaving 5 bases between them. Germline CDR1 reads SGHTA; CDR2 reads FQGTGA. The CDR3 spans 13 residues.